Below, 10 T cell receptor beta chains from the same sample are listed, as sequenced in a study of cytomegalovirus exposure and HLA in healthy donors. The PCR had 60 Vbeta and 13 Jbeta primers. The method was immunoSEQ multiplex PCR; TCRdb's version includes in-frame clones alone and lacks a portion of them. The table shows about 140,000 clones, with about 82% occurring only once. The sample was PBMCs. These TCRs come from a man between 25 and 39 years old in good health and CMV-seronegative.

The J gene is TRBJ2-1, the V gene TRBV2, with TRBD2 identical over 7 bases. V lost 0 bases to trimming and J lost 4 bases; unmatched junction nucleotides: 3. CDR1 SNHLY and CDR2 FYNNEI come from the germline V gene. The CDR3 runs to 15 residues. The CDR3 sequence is CASSEAGLTYNEQFF. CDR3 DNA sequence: TGTGCCAGCAGTGAAGCGGGACTAACGTACAATGAGCAGTTCTTC.

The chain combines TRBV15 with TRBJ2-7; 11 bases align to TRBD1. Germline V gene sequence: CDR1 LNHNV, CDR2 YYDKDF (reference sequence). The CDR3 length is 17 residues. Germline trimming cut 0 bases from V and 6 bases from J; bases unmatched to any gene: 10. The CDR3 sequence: CATSREPPGQGGSEQYF. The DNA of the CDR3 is TGTGCCACCAGCAGAGAGCCACCGGGACAGGGGGGAAGCGAGCAGTACTTC. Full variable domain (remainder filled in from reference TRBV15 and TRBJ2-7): DAMVIQNPRYQVTQFGKPVTLSCSQTLNHNVMYWYQQKSSQAPKLLFHYYDKDFNNEADTPDNFQSRRPNTSFCFLDIRSPGLGDTAMYLCATSREPPGQGGSEQYFGPGTRLTVT.

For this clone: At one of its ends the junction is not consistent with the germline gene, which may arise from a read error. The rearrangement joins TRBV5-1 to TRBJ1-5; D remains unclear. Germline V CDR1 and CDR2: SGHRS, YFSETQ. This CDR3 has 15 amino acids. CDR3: CASRLDGYSNQPQHF. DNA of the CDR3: TGCGCCAGCAGATTGGACGGGTATAGCAATCAGCCCCAGCATTTT.

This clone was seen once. In DNA form, the CDR3 reads TGTGCCAGCAGCCCACAAGTGAACACTGAAGCTTTCTTT. Translation gives CASSPQVNTEAFF. V and J are TRBV13 and TRBJ1-1, with D unresolved. Trimming took 5 bases from V and 0 from J, leaving 7 bases between them. Per the germline V gene, CDR1 is PRHDT and CDR2 is FYEKMQ (reference sequence). The CDR3 extends over 13 amino acids.

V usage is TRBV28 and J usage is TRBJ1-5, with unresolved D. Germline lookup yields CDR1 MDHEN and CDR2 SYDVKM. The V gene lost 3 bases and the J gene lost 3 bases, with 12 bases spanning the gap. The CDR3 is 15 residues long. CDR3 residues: CASSLGRALNQPQHF. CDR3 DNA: TGTGCCAGCAGTTTGGGGAGGGCGCTCAATCAGCCCCAGCATTTT.

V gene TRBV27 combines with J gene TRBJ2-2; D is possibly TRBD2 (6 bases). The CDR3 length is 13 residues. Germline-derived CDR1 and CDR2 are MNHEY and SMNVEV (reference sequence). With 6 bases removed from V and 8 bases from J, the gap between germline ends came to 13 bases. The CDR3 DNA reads TGTGCCAGCAGGGGACTTCCCGGGGGGGAGCTGTTTTTT. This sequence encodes CASRGLPGGELFF.

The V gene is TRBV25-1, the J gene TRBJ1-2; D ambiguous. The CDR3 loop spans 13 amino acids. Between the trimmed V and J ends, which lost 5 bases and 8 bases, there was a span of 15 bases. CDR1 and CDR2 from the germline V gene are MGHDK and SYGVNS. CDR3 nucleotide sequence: TGTGCCAGCAGTAGGGTTATGGAGGACGGCTACACCTTC. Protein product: CASSRVMEDGYTF.

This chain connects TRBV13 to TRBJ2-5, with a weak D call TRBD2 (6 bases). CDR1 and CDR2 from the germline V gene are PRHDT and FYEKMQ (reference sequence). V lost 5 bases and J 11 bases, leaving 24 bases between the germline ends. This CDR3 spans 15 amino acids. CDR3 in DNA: TGTGCCAGCAGCCGATACACAGGTACCACGGGGGAGCAGTACTTC. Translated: CASSRYTGTTGEQYF.

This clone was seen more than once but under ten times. The CDR3 loop reads CASRDRTGYTEAFF. The CDR3 DNA reads as TGTGCCAGCAGAGACAGAACAGGGTACACTGAAGCTTTCTTT. The chain employs TRBV2 and TRBJ1-1, with TRBD1 as a possible D gene (6 bases). The ends were cut back, 6 bases at V and 3 bases at J, with 14 bases in the middle. The germline V gene has CDR1 SNHLY and CDR2 FYNNEI. The CDR3 is made up of 14 amino acids.

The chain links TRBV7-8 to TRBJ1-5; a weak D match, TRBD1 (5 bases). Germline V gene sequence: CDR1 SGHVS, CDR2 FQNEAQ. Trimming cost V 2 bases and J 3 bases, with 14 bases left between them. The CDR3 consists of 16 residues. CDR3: CASSLLGASFNQPQHF. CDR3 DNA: TGTGCCAGCAGCTTATTAGGGGCAAGCTTCAATCAGCCCCAGCATTTT.